The next 6 T cell receptor beta chains were all read from a single sample in a study of T cells in localized non-small cell lung cancer. The method was immunoSEQ multiplex PCR; TCRdb's version includes in-frame clones alone and lacks a portion of them. The table has under 40,000 clones, roughly 90% seen once. The input for sequencing was peripheral blood, taken before any cancer treatment. These receptors all stem from a woman aged 40 to 75 with stage I lung adenocarcinoma.

Note on this clone: This sample includes further DNA sequences coding for the same CDR3. The rearrangement uses TRBV7-2 and TRBJ2-7; 8 bases align to TRBD1. CDR3 length: 14 residues. Germline assignment: CDR1 SGHTA and CDR2 FQGNSA. V gave up 5 bases and J gave up 3 bases; unmatched junction bases: 6. CDR3: CASSPRDRNYEQYF. CDR3 nucleotides: TGTGCCAGCAGCCCCCGGGACAGGAACTACGAGCAGTACTTC.

In this sample, this clone turned up once. The genes are TRBV19 and TRBJ1-1, with TRBD1 as a possible D gene (6 bases). This CDR3 region has 15 residues. The ends were cut back, 3 bases at V and 3 bases at J, with 14 bases in the middle. Germline V CDR1 and CDR2: LNHDA, SQIVND (reference sequence). The CDR3: CASSMGGSKYTEAFF. CDR3 sequence (DNA): TGTGCCAGTAGTATGGGGGGCTCAAAGTACACTGAAGCTTTCTTT.

The CDR3 region has the DNA TGTGCCAGCAGCCCAGACACAAACTATGGCTACACCTTC. This encodes CASSPDTNYGYTF. The chain links TRBV7-9 to TRBJ1-2; D gene ambiguous. The CDR3 spans 13 residues. The germline V gene has CDR1 SEHNR and CDR2 FQNEAQ (reference sequence). The V end lost 5 bases, the J end lost 2 bases, and 9 bases lay between the germline ends.

The chain has TRBV7-2 and TRBJ2-3, with D perhaps TRBD1 (6 bases). This CDR3 comprises 16 residues. The V end was cut by 5 bases, the J end by 1 base, with 16 bases between. CDR1 and CDR2 from the germline V gene are SGHTA and FQGNSA. The CDR3 region has the DNA TGTGCCAGCAGCCCGAACAGGGCGATGGGCACAGATACGCAGTATTTT. Its protein product is CASSPNRAMGTDTQYF.

V and J are TRBV5-1 and TRBJ2-4; 8 positions agree with TRBD1. V was clipped by 3 bases and J by 5 bases; unmatched bases: 4. CDR1 and CDR2 from the germline V gene are SGHRS and YFSETQ. The CDR3 contains 14 residues. For the CDR3, the DNA is TGCGCCAGCAGCTCGACAGGGGATCAAAACATTCAGTACTTC. Protein: CASSSTGDQNIQYF. The full variable domain, rest sourced from reference TRBV5-1 and TRBJ2-4, is KAGVTQTPRYLIKTRGQQVTLSCSPISGHRSVSWYQQTPGQGLQFLFEYFSETQRNKGNFPGRFSGRQFSNSRSEMNVSTLELGDSALYLCASSSTGDQNIQYFGAGTRLSVL.

V is TRBV5-4 and J is TRBJ2-1, with D unclear. The CDR3 is 14 residues long. The V gene lost 6 bases and the J gene lost 0 bases, with 10 bases spanning the gap. The germline V gene has CDR1 SGHNT and CDR2 YYREEE (reference sequence). CDR3 sequence: CASTQQSSYNEQFF. In DNA form, the CDR3 reads TGTGCCAGCACCCAACAGAGCTCCTACAATGAGCAGTTCTTC.